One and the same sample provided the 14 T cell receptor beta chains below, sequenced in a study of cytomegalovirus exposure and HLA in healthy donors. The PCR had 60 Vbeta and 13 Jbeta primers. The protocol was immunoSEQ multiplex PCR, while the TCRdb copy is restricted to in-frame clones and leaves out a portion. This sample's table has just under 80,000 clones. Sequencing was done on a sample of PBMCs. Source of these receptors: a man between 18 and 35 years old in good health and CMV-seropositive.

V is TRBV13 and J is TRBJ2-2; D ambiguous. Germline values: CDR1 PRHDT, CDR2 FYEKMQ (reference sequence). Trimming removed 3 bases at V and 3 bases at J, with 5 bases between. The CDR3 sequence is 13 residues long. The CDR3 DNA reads TGTGCCAGCAGCTTTTCATACACCGGGGAGCTGTTTTTT. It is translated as CASSFSYTGELFF.

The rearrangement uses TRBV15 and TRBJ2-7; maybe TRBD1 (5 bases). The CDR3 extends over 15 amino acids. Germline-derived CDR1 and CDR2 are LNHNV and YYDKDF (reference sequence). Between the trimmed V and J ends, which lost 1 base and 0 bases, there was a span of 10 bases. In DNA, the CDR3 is TGTGCCACCAGCAGAGCCTCGACAGCCTCCTACGAGCAGTACTTC. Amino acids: CATSRASTASYEQYF.

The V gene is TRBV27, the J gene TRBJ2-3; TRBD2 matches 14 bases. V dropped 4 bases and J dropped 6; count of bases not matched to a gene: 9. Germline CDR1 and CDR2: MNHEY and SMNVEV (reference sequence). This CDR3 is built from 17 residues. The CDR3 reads CASSSRLAGGPGDTQYF. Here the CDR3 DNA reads TGTGCCAGCAGTTCCAGACTAGCGGGAGGGCCAGGGGATACGCAGTATTTT.

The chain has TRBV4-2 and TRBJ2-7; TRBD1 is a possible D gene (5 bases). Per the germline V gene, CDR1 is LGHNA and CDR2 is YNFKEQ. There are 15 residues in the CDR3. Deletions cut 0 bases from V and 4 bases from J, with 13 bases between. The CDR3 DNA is TGTGCCAGCAGCCAAGATCCAGGGAAGGAGTACGAGCAGTACTTC. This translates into CASSQDPGKEYEQYF.

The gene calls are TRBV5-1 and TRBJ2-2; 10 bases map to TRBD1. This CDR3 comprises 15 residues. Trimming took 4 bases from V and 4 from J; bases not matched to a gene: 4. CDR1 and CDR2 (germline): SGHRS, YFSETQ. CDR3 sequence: CASSPGTGATGELFF. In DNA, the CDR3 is TGCGCCAGCAGCCCCGGGACAGGGGCCACCGGGGAGCTGTTTTTT. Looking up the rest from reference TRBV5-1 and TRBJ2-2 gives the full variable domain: KAGVTQTPRYLIKTRGQQVTLSCSPISGHRSVSWYQQTPGQGLQFLFEYFSETQRNKGNFPGRFSGRQFSNSRSEMNVSTLELGDSALYLCASSPGTGATGELFFGEGSRLTVL.

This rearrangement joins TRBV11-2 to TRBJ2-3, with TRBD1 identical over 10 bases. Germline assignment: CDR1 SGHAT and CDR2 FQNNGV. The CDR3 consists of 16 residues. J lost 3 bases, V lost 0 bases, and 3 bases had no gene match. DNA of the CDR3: TGTGCCAGCAGCTTAGATGAGGACAGGGGGACAGATACGCAGTATTTT. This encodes CASSLDEDRGTDTQYF.

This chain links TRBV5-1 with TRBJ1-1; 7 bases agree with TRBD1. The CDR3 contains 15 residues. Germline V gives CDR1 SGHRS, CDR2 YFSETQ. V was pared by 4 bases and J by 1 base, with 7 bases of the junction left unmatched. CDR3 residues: CASSTRQGGNTEAFF. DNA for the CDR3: TGCGCCAGCAGCACCAGACAGGGAGGGAACACTGAAGCTTTCTTT.

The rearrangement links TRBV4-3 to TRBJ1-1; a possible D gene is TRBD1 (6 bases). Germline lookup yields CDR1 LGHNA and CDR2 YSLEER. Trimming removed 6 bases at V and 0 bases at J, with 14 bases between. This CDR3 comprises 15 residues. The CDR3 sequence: CASSPGQRMNTEAFF. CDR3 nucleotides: TGCGCCAGCAGTCCCGGACAGAGGATGAACACTGAAGCTTTCTTT.

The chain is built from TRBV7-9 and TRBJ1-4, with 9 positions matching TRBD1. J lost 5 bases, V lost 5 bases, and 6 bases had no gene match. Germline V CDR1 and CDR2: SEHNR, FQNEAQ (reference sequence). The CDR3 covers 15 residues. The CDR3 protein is CASSVWDRANEKLFF. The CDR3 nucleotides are TGTGCCAGCAGCGTATGGGACAGGGCAAATGAAAAACTGTTTTTT.

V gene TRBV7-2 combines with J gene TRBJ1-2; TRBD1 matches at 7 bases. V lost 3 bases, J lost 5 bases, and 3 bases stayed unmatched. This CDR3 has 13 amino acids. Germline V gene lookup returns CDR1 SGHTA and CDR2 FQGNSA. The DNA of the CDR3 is TGTGCCAGCAGCTTCGGGACAGTATATGGCTACACCTTC. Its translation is CASSFGTVYGYTF.

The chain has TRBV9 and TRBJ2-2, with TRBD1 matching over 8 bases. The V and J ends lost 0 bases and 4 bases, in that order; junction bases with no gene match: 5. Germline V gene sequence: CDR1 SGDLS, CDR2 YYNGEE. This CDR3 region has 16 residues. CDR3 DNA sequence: TGTGCCAGCAGCGTAGGGGGACAGGTCACCACCGGGGAGCTGTTTTTT. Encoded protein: CASSVGGQVTTGELFF.

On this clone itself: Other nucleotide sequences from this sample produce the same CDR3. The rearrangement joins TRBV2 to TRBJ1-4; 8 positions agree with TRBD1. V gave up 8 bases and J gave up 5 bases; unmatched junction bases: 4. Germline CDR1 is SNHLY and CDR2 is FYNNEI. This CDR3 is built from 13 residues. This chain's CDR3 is CASGDRSNEKLFF. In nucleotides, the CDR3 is TGTGCCAGCGGGGACAGGTCAAATGAAAAACTGTTTTTT.

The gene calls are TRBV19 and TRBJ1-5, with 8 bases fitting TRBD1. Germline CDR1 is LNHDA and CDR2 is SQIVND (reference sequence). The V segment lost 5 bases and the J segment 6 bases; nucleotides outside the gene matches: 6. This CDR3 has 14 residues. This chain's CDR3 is CASSPTGVGQPQHF. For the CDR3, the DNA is TGTGCCAGTAGTCCGACAGGGGTAGGTCAGCCCCAGCATTTT.

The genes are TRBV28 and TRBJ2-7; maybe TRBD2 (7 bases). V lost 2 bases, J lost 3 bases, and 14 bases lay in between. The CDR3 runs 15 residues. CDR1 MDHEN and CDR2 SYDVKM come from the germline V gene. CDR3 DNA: TGTGCCAGCAGTTTACGGGGGGCGTTTATCTACGAGCAGTACTTC. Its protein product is CASSLRGAFIYEQYF.